These 28 T cell receptor beta chains share one sample of origin, sequenced in a study of CD8 T cells in Susac syndrome. After extraction with the RNeasy kit, roughly 0.5 to 1 ug of the RNA was reverse transcribed using random hexamers. A single record per CDR3 protein comes from TCRdb applying MiXCR to the immunoSEQ multiplex PCR reads. The sample gives about 200,000 distinct CDR3 sequences, approximately 90% of which show up once; around 0.15% is in the top ten. Specimen: CD8+ T cells from PBMCs. These receptors originate from a human donor with multiple sclerosis.

This chain connects TRBV12-3 or TRBV12-4 to TRBJ2-2, with D perhaps TRBD1 or TRBD2 (5 bases each). V lost 2 bases and J lost 5, with 12 bases in between. This CDR3 has 15 residues. This chain's CDR3 is CASSLTPGQTGELFF. In nucleotides, the CDR3 is TGTGCCAGCAGTTTAACGCCGGGGCAAACCGGGGAGCTGTTTTTT.

The chain combines TRBV12-3 or TRBV12-4 with TRBJ2-3; 7 bases map to TRBD2. CDR3 length: 16 residues. The V segment lost 4 bases and the J segment 2 bases; nucleotides outside the gene matches: 9. The CDR3 here is CASSSMGGGATDTQYF. Written as DNA, the CDR3 is TGTGCCAGCAGTTCGATGGGCGGGGGAGCCACAGATACGCAGTATTTT.

The rearrangement joins TRBV29-1 to TRBJ1-2; no clear D. CDR1 SQVTM and CDR2 ANQGSEA come from the germline V gene. There are 15 residues in the CDR3. Deletions cut 2 bases from V and 1 base from J, with 14 bases between. This chain's CDR3 is CSVERVSPLNYGYTF. DNA of the CDR3: TGCAGCGTTGAAAGGGTTTCACCTCTTAACTATGGCTACACCTTC.

V and J are TRBV20-1 and TRBJ2-3; D unresolved. The CDR3 runs 10 residues. Germline assignment: CDR1 DFQATT and CDR2 SNEGSKA (reference sequence). V was cut by 0 bases and J by 10 bases, with 5 bases left in between. The CDR3 spells CSARDGAQYF. The CDR3 nucleotides are TGCAGTGCTAGAGATGGTGCGCAGTATTTT.

This clonotype was seen a few times. The J gene is TRBJ2-5, the V gene TRBV9; 12 nucleotides line up with TRBD2. The CDR3 has 16 residues. The germline V gene has CDR1 SGDLS and CDR2 YYNGEE. The V segment lost 4 bases and the J segment 1 base; nucleotides outside the gene matches: 5. CDR3 DNA: TGTGCCAGCAGCCCCGGACTAGCGGGGACCCAAGAGACCCAGTACTTC. It yields the protein CASSPGLAGTQETQYF. Combining the CDR3 with reference TRBV9 and TRBJ2-5 gives the whole variable domain DSGVTQTPKHLITATGQRVTLRCSPRSGDLSVYWYQQSLDQGLQFLIQYYNGEERAKGNILERFSAQQFPDLHSELNLSSLELGDSALYFCASSPGLAGTQETQYFGPGTRLLVL.

This rearrangement joins TRBV5-5 to TRBJ2-3; possibly TRBD1 for D (5 bases). CDR1 is SGHKS, CDR2 YYEKEE, per germline (reference sequence). This CDR3 is built from 13 residues. The germline V and J ends were trimmed by 6 bases and 4 bases, with 12 bases remaining between them. The CDR3 spells CASTPQGSDTQYF. CDR3 sequence (DNA): TGTGCCAGCACTCCCCAGGGCTCAGATACGCAGTATTTT.

A single count supports this clonotype. The V gene is TRBV9, the J gene TRBJ1-2; the match to TRBD1 covers 8 bases. The junction had 10 bases not matched to a gene; V was cut back by 2 bases and J by 10 bases. The CDR3 is made up of 14 amino acids. Germline CDR1 is SGDLS and CDR2 is YYNGEE. The CDR3 DNA sequence: TGTGCCAGCAGCGTCGACGGACAGGGAGTTCCCTACACCTTC. Its protein product is CASSVDGQGVPYTF.

The chain combines TRBV5-1 with TRBJ1-5; D gene unclear. This CDR3 is 13 amino acids long. The V end lost 2 bases, the J end lost 7 bases, and 10 bases lay between the germline ends. Looked up from germline, CDR1 is SGHRS and CDR2 is YFSETQ. The CDR3 spells CASSFMTGQPQHF. The CDR3, as DNA: TGCGCCAGCAGCTTTATGACGGGACAGCCCCAGCATTTT.

The chain joins TRBV6-5 to TRBJ1-1; D gene ambiguous. V gave up 5 bases and J gave up 0 bases, with 13 bases separating them. Germline values: CDR1 MNHEY, CDR2 SVGAGI. The CDR3 contains 15 residues. The DNA for the CDR3 is TGTGCCAGCAGTAGATATATTACCATGAACACTGAAGCTTTCTTT. Encoded protein: CASSRYITMNTEAFF.

The chain has TRBV19 and TRBJ2-3; TRBD1 agrees at 7 bases. Trimming took 4 bases from V and 4 from J; bases not matched to a gene: 5. The germline gives CDR1 LNHDA, CDR2 SQIVND (reference sequence). This CDR3 region has 14 residues. CDR3 sequence (DNA): TGTGCCAGTAGTAGAACAGGGGTAGCAGATACGCAGTATTTT. Its translation: CASSRTGVADTQYF.

The rearrangement links TRBV7-3 to TRBJ2-5; weak D call: TRBD2 (6 bases). Germline V gene sequence: CDR1 SGHTA, CDR2 FQGTGA. This CDR3 has 13 residues. V lost 6 bases and J lost 3, with 11 bases in between. The CDR3 DNA reads TGTGCCAGCAGGCTCCCGGGGGAAGAGACCCAGTACTTC. As protein: CASRLPGEETQYF.

The chain has TRBV3-1 and TRBJ2-5; D is uncertain. Trimming cost V 3 bases and J 3 bases, with 14 bases left between them. The CDR3 contains 15 residues. Germline loops: CDR1 LGHDT, CDR2 YNNKEL (reference sequence). DNA for the CDR3: TGTGCCAGCAGCCACGGACCCTCAGAGGAAGAGACCCAGTACTTC. The encoded protein is CASSHGPSEEETQYF.

This chain's CDR3 is CASSQDMMTGQGPRAEDTDTQYF. The CDR3 bases are TGTGCCAGCAGCCAAGATATGATGACGGGACAGGGGCCCCGAGCTGAGGACACAGATACGCAGTATTTT. The chain is built from TRBV14 and TRBJ2-3; 10 bases map to TRBD1. The junction had 23 bases not matched to a gene; V was cut back by 0 bases and J by 2 bases. CDR1 and CDR2 (germline): SGHDN, FVKESK. This CDR3 region has 23 residues.

This chain uses TRBV6-1 with TRBJ2-5; 8 bases are a match to TRBD2. The CDR3 totals 19 residues. With 3 bases clipped from V and 3 bases from J, the junction kept 18 bases outside the gene matches. CDR1 MNHNS and CDR2 SASEGT come from the germline V gene. CDR3 DNA: TGTGCCAGCAGTGAGCCCAGGGACCCGGGACTAGGGTCAGAAGAGACCCAGTACTTC. Amino acids: CASSEPRDPGLGSEETQYF.

V is TRBV20-1 and J is TRBJ1-3, with TRBD1 matching 7 bases. V trimming: 3 bases; J trimming: 1 base; junction bases outside the gene matches: 15. From germline, CDR1 is DFQATT and CDR2 SNEGSKA (reference sequence). The CDR3 is made up of 18 amino acids. The chain's CDR3 is CSASYIHDRDLSGNTIYF. CDR3 bases: TGCAGTGCTAGCTACATTCATGACAGGGATTTATCTGGAAACACCATATATTTT.

The chain employs TRBV4-3 and TRBJ2-5; 7 positions match TRBD1. The CDR3 consists of 15 residues. The germline V gene encodes CDR1 LGHNA and CDR2 YSLEER. The J segment lost 5 bases and the V segment lost 0 bases, leaving 6 bases of the junction unmatched. CDR3 DNA sequence: TGCGCCAGCAGCCAAGATAGACAGGGTCCCGAGACCCAGTACTTC. Translation: CASSQDRQGPETQYF.

The chain joins TRBV7-9 to TRBJ1-2, with 9 bases fitting TRBD1. Trimming removed 5 bases from V and 5 bases from J; junction bases left unmatched: 9. This CDR3 spans 15 amino acids. Looked up from germline, CDR1 is SEHNR and CDR2 is FQNEAQ (reference sequence). DNA for the CDR3: TGTGCCAGCAGCCCGGCGGACAGGGGAGGGTATGGCTACACCTTC. Residues: CASSPADRGGYGYTF.

The V and J genes are TRBV6-2 or TRBV6-3 and TRBJ2-3; 9 bases align to TRBD2. Germline trimming cut 4 bases from V and 4 bases from J; bases unmatched to any gene: 15. The CDR3 has 18 amino acids. From germline, CDR1 is MNHEY and CDR2 SVGEGT. The CDR3 region is CASSWSSGSAFLADTQYF. CDR3 coding DNA: TGTGCCAGCAGTTGGAGTAGCGGGAGTGCATTTTTAGCAGATACGCAGTATTTT.

The chain uses TRBV7-9 and TRBJ2-7, with D unclear. The V and J ends lost 6 bases and 5 bases respectively, with 8 bases between them. The germline V gene encodes CDR1 SEHNR and CDR2 FQNEAQ (reference sequence). The CDR3 contains 11 residues. CDR3 region: CASSDLHEQYF. In nucleotides, the CDR3 is TGTGCCAGCAGTGATCTCCACGAGCAGTACTTC.

This chain joins TRBV7-3 and TRBJ2-3, with 7 nucleotides matching TRBD2. Trimming at V came to 3 bases and at J to 2 bases, leaving 5 bases not matched to a gene. Germline CDR1 reads SGHTA; CDR2 reads FQGTGA. This CDR3 has 15 residues. CDR3 bases: TGTGCCAGCAGCTTGGAAGCGGGACCCACAGATACGCAGTATTTT. Translated, it gives CASSLEAGPTDTQYF.

This rearrangement joins TRBV6-5 to TRBJ2-1, with 12 nucleotides matching TRBD2. V lost 0 bases to trimming and J lost 5 bases; unmatched junction nucleotides: 5. CDR3 length: 17 residues. Germline V lookup: CDR1 MNHEY, CDR2 SVGAGI. The CDR3 is CASSYSRLAGGNNEQFF. For the CDR3, the DNA is TGTGCCAGCAGTTACTCGAGGCTAGCGGGAGGGAACAATGAGCAGTTCTTC.

The rearrangement joins TRBV5-1 to TRBJ1-4; D not resolved. The CDR3 spans 14 residues. Trimming shortened V by 6 bases and J by 2 bases, and 11 bases separated the two germline ends. Germline assignment: CDR1 SGHRS and CDR2 YFSETQ. CDR3: CASTVGITNEKLFF. The CDR3 coding sequence is TGCGCCAGCACAGTAGGGATTACTAATGAAAAACTGTTTTTT.

The V and J genes are TRBV27 and TRBJ2-7; 10 bases match TRBD1. The CDR3 consists of 15 residues. The V gene's germline CDR1 is MNHEY and CDR2 SMNVEV (reference sequence). V shed 7 bases, J shed 1 base, and the junction held 7 bases outside the gene matches. The CDR3 bases are TGTGCCAGCACCCCGTTGGGACAGGGGTCCTACGAGCAGTACTTC. Translating it yields CASTPLGQGSYEQYF.

This clonotype was counted once. The chain couples TRBV25-1 to TRBJ2-3; D perhaps matches TRBD2 (6 bases). Trimming shortened V by 8 bases and J by 2 bases, and 8 bases separated the two germline ends. Germline CDR1 MGHDK, CDR2 SYGVNS. The CDR3 is made up of 12 amino acids. This chain's CDR3 is CASGGSTDTQYF. DNA for the CDR3: TGTGCCAGCGGAGGGTCCACAGATACGCAGTATTTT.

The rearrangement uses TRBV20-1 and TRBJ1-1; D remains unclear. This CDR3 has 12 residues. Trimming took 6 bases from V and 12 from J, leaving 20 bases between them. Germline lookup yields CDR1 DFQATT and CDR2 SNEGSKA (reference sequence). In DNA, the CDR3 is TGCAGTGCCCCCAAAGAGGGAATCGAGCCTTTCTTT. This gives the protein CSAPKEGIEPFF.

V is TRBV7-6 and J is TRBJ2-1; 14 bases fit TRBD2. Germline values: CDR1 SGHVS, CDR2 FNYEAQ. The V segment lost 5 bases and the J segment 2 bases; nucleotides outside the gene matches: 8. This CDR3 contains 18 residues. CDR3: CASSARTSGRQTYNEQFF. CDR3 bases: TGTGCCAGCAGCGCAAGGACTAGCGGGAGGCAAACCTACAATGAGCAGTTCTTC.

This CDR3 is CASGFAVSSYNEQFF. In nucleotides, the CDR3 is TGTGCTAGTGGTTTTGCTGTCAGCTCCTACAATGAGCAGTTCTTC. The V gene is TRBV12-5, the J gene TRBJ2-1; D not certain. The CDR3 runs 15 residues. Germline CDR1 and CDR2: LGHNT and FRNRAP. V was cut by 3 bases and J by 0 bases, with 9 bases left in between.

The V and J genes are TRBV30 and TRBJ2-1; unclear D gene. CDR3 size: 11 residues. Trimming took off 2 bases at V and 9 bases at J, with 8 bases between the two ends. Germline loops: CDR1 GTSNPN, CDR2 SVGIG (reference sequence). CDR3 DNA: TGTGCCTGGAGTTCCCCACTTGAGCAGTTCTTC. Translating it yields CAWSSPLEQFF. The full variable domain, with the rest looked up from reference TRBV30 and TRBJ2-1, is SQTIHQWPATLVQPVGSPLSLECTVEGTSNPNLYWYRQAAGRGLQLLFYSVGIGQISSEVPQNLSASRPQDRQFILSSKKLLLSDSGFYLCAWSSPLEQFFGPGTRLTVL.